This T cell receptor (beta chain) appears in the sequencing data of a study of molecular identifiers for immune sequencing clone quantification. One entry per CDR3 protein, called by TCRdb with MiXCR from the PCR reads. Of around 100,000 distinct CDR3 sequences listed, 30% to 35% were seen once; the top ten hold 9% to 10%. Sorting recovered naive CD8 T cells on a CD8+CD4-CCR7+CD45RA+ profile. The CDR3 loop spans 17 amino acids. Looked up from germline, CDR1 is LGHNA and CDR2 is YSLEER. V dropped 0 bases and J dropped 5 bases, with 19 bases sitting between them. The count of this clonotype is one. The chain links TRBV4-3 to TRBJ1-1; D is perhaps TRBD1 (5 bases). Specimen: naive CD8+ T cells from blood, with Jurkat cell RNA spiked in. Subset of the sample: FACS-sorted CD8+CD4-CCR7+CD45RA+ naive T cells. This TCR was sampled from a human donor in good health. Some libraries in this study had Jurkat cell RNA spiked in. The DNA for the CDR3 is TGCGCCAGCAGCCAAGATTCTGGCCTCCTGGGGCGGACTGAAGCTTTCTTT. This codes for CASSQDSGLLGRTEAFF.